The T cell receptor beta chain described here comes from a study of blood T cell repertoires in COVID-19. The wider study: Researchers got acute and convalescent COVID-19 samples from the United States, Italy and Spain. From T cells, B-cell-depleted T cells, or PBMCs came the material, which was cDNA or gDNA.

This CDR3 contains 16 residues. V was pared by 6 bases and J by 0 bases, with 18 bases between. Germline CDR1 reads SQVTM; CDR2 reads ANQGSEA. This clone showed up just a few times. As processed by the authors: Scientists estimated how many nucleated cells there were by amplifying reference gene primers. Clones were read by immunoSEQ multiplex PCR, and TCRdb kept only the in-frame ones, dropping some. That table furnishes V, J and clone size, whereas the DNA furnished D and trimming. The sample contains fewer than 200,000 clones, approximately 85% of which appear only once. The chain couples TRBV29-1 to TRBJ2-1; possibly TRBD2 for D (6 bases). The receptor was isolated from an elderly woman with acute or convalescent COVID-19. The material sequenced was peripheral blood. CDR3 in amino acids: CSVSRLAESSYNEQFF. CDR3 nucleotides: TGCAGCGTCTCAAGATTAGCGGAAAGCTCCTACAATGAGCAGTTCTTC.